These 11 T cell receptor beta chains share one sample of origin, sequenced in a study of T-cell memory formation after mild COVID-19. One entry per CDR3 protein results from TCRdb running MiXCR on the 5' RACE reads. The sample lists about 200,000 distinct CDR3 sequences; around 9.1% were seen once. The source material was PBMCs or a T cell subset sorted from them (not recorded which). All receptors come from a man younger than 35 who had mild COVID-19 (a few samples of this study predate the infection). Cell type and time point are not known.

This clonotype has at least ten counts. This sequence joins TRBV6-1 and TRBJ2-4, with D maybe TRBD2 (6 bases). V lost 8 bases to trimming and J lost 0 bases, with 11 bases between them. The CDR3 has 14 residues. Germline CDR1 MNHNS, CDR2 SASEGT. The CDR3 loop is CASRVGGAKNIQYF. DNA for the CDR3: TGTGCCAGCCGGGTGGGGGGAGCCAAAAACATTCAGTACTTC.

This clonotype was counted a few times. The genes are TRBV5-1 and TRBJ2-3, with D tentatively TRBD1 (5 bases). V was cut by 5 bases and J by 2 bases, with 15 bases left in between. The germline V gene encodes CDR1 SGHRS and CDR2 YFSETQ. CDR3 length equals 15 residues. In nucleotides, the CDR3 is TGCGCCAGCAGAAACGACGCAGGGTACACAGATACGCAGTATTTT. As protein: CASRNDAGYTDTQYF. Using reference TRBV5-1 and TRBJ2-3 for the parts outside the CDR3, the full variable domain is KAGVTQTPRYLIKTRGQQVTLSCSPISGHRSVSWYQQTPGQGLQFLFEYFSETQRNKGNFPGRFSGRQFSNSRSEMNVSTLELGDSALYLCASRNDAGYTDTQYFGPGTRLTVL.

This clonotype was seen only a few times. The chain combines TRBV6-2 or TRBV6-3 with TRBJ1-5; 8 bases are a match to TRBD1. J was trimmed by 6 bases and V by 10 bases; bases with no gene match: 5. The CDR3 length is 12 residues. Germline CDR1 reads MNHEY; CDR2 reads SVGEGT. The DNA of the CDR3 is TGTGCCACCCAGGGGGCCGTTCAGCCCCAGCATTTT. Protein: CATQGAVQPQHF.

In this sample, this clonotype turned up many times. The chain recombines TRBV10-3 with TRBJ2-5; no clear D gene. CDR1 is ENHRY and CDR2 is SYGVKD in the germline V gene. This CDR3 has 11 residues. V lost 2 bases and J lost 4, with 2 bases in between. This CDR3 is CAISERETQYF. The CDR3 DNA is TGTGCCATCAGTGAGAGAGAGACCCAGTACTTC.

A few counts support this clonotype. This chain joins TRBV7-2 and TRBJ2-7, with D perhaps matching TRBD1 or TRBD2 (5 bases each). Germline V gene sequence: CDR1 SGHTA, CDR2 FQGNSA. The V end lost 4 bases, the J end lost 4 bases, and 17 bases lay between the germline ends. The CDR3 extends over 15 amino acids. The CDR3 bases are TGTGCCAGCAGCTCCCCGGACATCGGAGGTTACGAGCAGTACTTC. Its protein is CASSSPDIGGYEQYF.

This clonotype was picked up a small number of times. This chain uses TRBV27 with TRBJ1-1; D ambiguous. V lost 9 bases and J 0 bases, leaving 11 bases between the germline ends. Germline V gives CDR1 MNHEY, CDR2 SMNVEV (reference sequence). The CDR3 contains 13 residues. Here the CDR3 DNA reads TGTGCCAGTTTGGGTTTTATGAACACTGAAGCTTTCTTT. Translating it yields CASLGFMNTEAFF.

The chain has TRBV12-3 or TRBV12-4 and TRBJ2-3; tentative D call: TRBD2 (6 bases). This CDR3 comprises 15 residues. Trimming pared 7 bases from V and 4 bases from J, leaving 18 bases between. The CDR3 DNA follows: TGTGCCAGCAAGCCCGGACTATCTTCCCCAGATACGCAGTATTTT. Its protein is CASKPGLSSPDTQYF.

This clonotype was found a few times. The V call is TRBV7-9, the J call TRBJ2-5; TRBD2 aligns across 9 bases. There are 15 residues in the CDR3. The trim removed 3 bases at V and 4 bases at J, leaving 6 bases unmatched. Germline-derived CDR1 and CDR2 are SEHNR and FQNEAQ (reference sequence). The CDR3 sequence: CASSFGTSLRETQYF. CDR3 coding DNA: TGTGCCAGCAGCTTCGGGACTAGCTTGAGAGAGACCCAGTACTTC.

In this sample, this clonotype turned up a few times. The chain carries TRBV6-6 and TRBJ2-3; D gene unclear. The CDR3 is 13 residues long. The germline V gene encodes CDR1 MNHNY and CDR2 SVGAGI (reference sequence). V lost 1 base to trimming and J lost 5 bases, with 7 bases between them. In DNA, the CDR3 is TGTGCCAGCAGTTACTTGGCCCGAGATACGCAGTATTTT. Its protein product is CASSYLARDTQYF.

The CDR3 spells CASSPTYNTGELFF. The CDR3 DNA reads as TGTGCCAGCAGCCCGACATATAACACCGGGGAGCTGTTTTTT. The V and J genes are TRBV7-2 and TRBJ2-2, with D uncertain. CDR3 size: 14 residues. Deletions cut 5 bases from V and 2 bases from J, with 9 bases between. Germline CDR1 is SGHTA and CDR2 is FQGNSA.

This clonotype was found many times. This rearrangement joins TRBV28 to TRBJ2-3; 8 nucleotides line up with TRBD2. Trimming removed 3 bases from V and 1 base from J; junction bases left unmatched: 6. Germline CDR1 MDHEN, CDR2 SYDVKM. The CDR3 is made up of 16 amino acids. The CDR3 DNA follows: TGTGCCAGCAGTTTTTTGCGGGGGGCCCGCACAGATACGCAGTATTTT. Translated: CASSFLRGARTDTQYF.